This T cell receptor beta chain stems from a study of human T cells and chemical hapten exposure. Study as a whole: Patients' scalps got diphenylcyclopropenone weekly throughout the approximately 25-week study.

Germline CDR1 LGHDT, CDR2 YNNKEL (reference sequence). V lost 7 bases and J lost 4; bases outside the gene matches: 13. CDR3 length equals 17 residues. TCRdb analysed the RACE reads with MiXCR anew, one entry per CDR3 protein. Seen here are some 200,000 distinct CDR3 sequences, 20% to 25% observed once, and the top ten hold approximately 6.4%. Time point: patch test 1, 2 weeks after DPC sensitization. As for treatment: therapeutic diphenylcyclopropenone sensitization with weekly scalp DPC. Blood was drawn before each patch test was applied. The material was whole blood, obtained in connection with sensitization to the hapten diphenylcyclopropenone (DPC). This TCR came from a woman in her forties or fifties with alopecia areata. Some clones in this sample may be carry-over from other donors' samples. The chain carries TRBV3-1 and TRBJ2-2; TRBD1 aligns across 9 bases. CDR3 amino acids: CASTRETGGVGTGELFF. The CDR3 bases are TGTGCCAGCACCCGAGAAACAGGGGGCGTCGGCACCGGGGAGCTGTTTTTT. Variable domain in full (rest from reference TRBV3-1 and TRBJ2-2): DTAVSQTPKYLVTQMGNDKSIKCEQNLGHDTMYWYKQDSKKFLKIMFSYNNKELIINETVPNRFSPKSPDKAHLNLHINSLELGDSAVYFCASTRETGGVGTGELFFGEGSRLTVL.